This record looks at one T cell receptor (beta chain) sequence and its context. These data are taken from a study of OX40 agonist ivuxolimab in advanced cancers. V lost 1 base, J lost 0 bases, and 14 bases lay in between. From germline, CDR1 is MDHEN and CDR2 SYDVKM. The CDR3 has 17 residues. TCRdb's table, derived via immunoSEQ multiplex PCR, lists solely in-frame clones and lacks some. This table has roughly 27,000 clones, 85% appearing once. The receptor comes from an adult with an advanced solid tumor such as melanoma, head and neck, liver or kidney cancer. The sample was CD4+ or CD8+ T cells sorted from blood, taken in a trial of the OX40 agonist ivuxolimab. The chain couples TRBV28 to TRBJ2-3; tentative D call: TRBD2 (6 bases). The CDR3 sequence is CASSLSFGTASTDTQYF. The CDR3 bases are TGTGCCAGCAGTTTATCGTTTGGGACTGCGAGCACAGATACGCAGTATTTT.